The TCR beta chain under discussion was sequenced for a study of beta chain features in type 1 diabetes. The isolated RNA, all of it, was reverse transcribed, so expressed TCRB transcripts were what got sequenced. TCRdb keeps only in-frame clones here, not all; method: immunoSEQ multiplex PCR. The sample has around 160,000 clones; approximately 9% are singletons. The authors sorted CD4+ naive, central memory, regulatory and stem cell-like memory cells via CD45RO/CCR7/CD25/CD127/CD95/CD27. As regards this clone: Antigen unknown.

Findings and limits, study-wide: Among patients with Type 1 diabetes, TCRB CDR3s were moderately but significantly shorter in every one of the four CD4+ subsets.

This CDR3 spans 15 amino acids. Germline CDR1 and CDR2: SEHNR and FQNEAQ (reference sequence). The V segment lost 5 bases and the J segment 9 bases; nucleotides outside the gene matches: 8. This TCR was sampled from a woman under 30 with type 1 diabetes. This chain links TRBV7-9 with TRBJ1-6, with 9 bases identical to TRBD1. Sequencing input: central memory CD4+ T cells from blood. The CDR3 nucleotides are TGTGCCAGCAGCCGAGACAGGGGGTTAATTTCACCCCTCCACTTT. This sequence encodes CASSRDRGLISPLHF. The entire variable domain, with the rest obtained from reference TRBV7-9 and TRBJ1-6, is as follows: DTGVSQNPRHKITKRGQNVTFRCDPISEHNRLYWYRQTLGQGPEFLTYFQNEAQLEKSRLLSDRFSAERPKGSFSTLEIQRTEQGDSAMYLCASSRDRGLISPLHFGNGTRLTVT.